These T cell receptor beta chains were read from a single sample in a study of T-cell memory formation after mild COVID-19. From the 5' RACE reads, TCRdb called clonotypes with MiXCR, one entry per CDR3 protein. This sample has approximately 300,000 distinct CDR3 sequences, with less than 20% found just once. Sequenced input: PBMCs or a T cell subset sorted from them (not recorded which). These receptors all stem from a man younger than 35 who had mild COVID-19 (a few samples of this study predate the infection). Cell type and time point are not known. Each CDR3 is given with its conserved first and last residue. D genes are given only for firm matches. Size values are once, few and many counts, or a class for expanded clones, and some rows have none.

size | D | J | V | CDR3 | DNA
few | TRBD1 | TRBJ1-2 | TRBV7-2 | CASSLSTGNTYGYTF | TGTGCCAGCAGCTTATCGACAGGGAACACCTATGGCTACACCTTC
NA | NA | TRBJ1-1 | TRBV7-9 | CASSLGRWVTEAFF | TGTGCCAGCAGCTTAGGACGGTGGGTCACTGAAGCTTTCTTT
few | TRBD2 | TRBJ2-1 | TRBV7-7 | CASSAGGNNEQFF | TGTGCTAGCAGCGCGGGGGGGAACAATGAGCAGTTCTTC
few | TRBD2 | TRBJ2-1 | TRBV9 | CASSEEGLATYNEQFF | TGTGCCAGCAGCGAAGAGGGACTAGCGACCTACAATGAGCAGTTCTTC
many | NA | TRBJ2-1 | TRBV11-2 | CASSLFRGSMGNEQFF | TGTGCCAGCAGCTTATTTCGGGGGTCCATGGGGAATGAGCAGTTCTTC
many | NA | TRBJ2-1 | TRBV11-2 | CASSLDPLSGREFF | TGTGCCAGCAGCTTAGACCCCCTCAGTGGTCGTGAGTTCTTC
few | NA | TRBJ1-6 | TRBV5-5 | CASSLGAPLHF | TGTGCCAGCAGCTTGGGCGCACCCCTCCACTTT
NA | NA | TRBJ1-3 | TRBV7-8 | CASSFQPGDSGNTIYF | TGTGCCAGCAGCTTCCAGCCCGGCGACTCTGGAAACACCATATATTTT
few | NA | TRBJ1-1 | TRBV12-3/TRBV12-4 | CASSLAAGAFF | TGTGCCAGCAGTTTGGCGGCCGGGGCTTTCTTT
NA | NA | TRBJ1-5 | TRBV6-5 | CASTAVAGLSQPQHF | TGTGCCAGCACCGCGGTAGCGGGCCTTAGTCAGCCCCAGCATTTT
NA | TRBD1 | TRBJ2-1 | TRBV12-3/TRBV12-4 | CASQDRERTNEQFF | TGTGCCAGCCAGGACAGGGAAAGGACAAATGAGCAGTTCTTC